This paragraph covers one T cell receptor (beta chain) sequence. The antigen is unknown. The CDR3 is 14 residues long. V gave up 2 bases and J gave up 5 bases, with 14 bases separating them. CDR1 and CDR2 from the germline V gene are SGHNT and YYREEE (reference sequence). The record originates from a study of cytomegalovirus exposure and HLA in healthy donors. Study observations and caveats: Associated with cytomegalovirus, according to the listing, were some 180 TCR beta chains.

In the PCR, 60 Vbeta and 13 Jbeta primers were used. The data were produced by immunoSEQ multiplex PCR, yet TCRdb's version contains in-frame clones alone and is incomplete. This sample's table has roughly 120,000 clones. Sequencing was done on a sample of PBMCs. The genes are TRBV5-4 and TRBJ2-7; a possible D gene is TRBD2 (7 bases). The sequence was obtained from a man between 18 and 35 years old in good health and CMV-seronegative. The CDR3 region is CASSLGGGTHEQYF. The DNA for the CDR3 is TGTGCCAGCAGCTTAGGGGGAGGGACCCACGAGCAGTACTTC.